One sample yielded the 20 T cell receptor beta chains listed below, sequenced in a study of blood T cell repertoires in COVID-19. Using immunoSEQ multiplex PCR, the repertoire was profiled, and TCRdb retains in-frame clones only, with some absent. The sample consists of under 150,000 clones, roughly four fifths of them appearing once. The specimen sequenced was PBMCs or T cells enriched from blood (not recorded which). Source of these receptors: a man in his thirties or forties who had recovered from COVID-19.

This clone came up a few times. The rearrangement uses TRBV19 and TRBJ1-5; unclear D gene. The germline gives CDR1 LNHDA, CDR2 SQIVND (reference sequence). CDR3 size: 16 residues. Trimming took off 0 bases at V and 0 bases at J, with 9 bases between the two ends. The CDR3 DNA reads as TGTGCCAGTAGTATAGATTTAGATTATAGCAATCAGCCCCAGCATTTT. This codes for CASSIDLDYSNQPQHF.

The V call is TRBV10-1, the J call TRBJ1-1; no reliable D call. The CDR3 is made up of 13 amino acids. V lost 5 bases to trimming and J lost 6 bases, with 13 bases between them. Germline V gene lookup returns CDR1 WNHNN and CDR2 SYGVQD (reference sequence). The CDR3 spells CASSNAPEAEAFF. Here the CDR3 DNA reads TGCGCCAGCAGTAACGCCCCGGAGGCTGAAGCTTTCTTT.

The chain carries TRBV30 and TRBJ1-5; D gene ambiguous. V gave up 0 bases and J gave up 2 bases, with 5 bases separating them. The germline V gene encodes CDR1 GTSNPN and CDR2 SVGIG (reference sequence). CDR3 length: 13 residues. For the CDR3, the DNA is TGTGCCTGGAGTGTGGCGGGCAATCAGCCCCAGCATTTT. This sequence encodes CAWSVAGNQPQHF.

This chain joins TRBV7-6 and TRBJ2-5; possible D gene TRBD1, 5 bases. Germline V gives CDR1 SGHVS, CDR2 FNYEAQ. V lost 5 bases to trimming and J lost 3 bases, with 13 bases between them. This CDR3 is built from 14 residues. The CDR3 here is CASSRKGWEETQYF. CDR3 bases: TGTGCCAGCAGCCGAAAGGGGTGGGAAGAGACCCAGTACTTC.

The V gene is TRBV7-3, the J gene TRBJ1-1, with 8 bases that match TRBD1. In germline, CDR1 is SGHTA, CDR2 FQGTGA. Losses at the gene ends were 5 bases for V and 4 bases for J; bases not matched to a gene: 3. The CDR3 is 13 residues long. The CDR3 region has the DNA TGTGCCAGCAGCCAAGGACAGGGCACTGAAGCTTTCTTT. The encoded protein is CASSQGQGTEAFF.

The chain joins TRBV5-1 to TRBJ1-1; TRBD1 might be the D (6 bases). This CDR3 spans 14 amino acids. The ends were cut back, 0 bases at V and 1 base at J, with 7 bases in the middle. Germline CDR1 and CDR2: SGHRS and YFSETQ. The CDR3 sequence is CASSLDRANTEAFF. In nucleotides, the CDR3 is TGCGCCAGCAGCTTGGACAGGGCGAACACTGAAGCTTTCTTT.

A word on this clone: Other DNA sequences in this specimen translate into the identical CDR3. The chain uses TRBV5-1 and TRBJ1-2, with TRBD1 matching over 7 bases. The CDR3 loop spans 12 amino acids. Germline-derived CDR1 and CDR2 are SGHRS and YFSETQ. The J segment lost 8 bases and the V segment lost 0 bases, leaving 1 base of the junction unmatched. The CDR3 bases are TGCGCCAGCAGCTTGGAAGGGGGCGGCTACACCTTC. It translates to CASSLEGGGYTF.

The chain is built from TRBV14 and TRBJ1-2, with 7 positions matching TRBD1. Germline assignment: CDR1 SGHDN and CDR2 FVKESK. The J segment lost 5 bases and the V segment lost 1 base, leaving 7 bases of the junction unmatched. This CDR3 has 15 amino acids. The DNA of the CDR3 is TGTGCCAGCAGCCAAGGAGTGACAGGGCAGTATGGCTACACCTTC. Its protein is CASSQGVTGQYGYTF.

The V gene is TRBV7-2, the J gene TRBJ2-3, with 9 bases that match TRBD2. The CDR3 covers 15 residues. V dropped 3 bases and J dropped 1; count of bases not matched to a gene: 2. Germline CDR1 reads SGHTA; CDR2 reads FQGNSA. CDR3 coding DNA: TGTGCCAGCAGCTTTAGCGGGAGAGGCACAGATACGCAGTATTTT. Protein product: CASSFSGRGTDTQYF.

This rearrangement joins TRBV7-6 to TRBJ2-2; 7 bases agree with TRBD2. Germline lookup yields CDR1 SGHVS and CDR2 FNYEAQ. The junction had 9 bases not matched to a gene; V was cut back by 2 bases and J by 6 bases. The CDR3 sequence is 16 residues long. This CDR3 reads CASSLLSGGGPGELFF. Here the CDR3 DNA reads TGTGCCAGCAGCTTACTGTCTGGGGGGGGTCCCGGGGAGCTGTTTTTT. The full variable domain, its missing parts supplied by reference TRBV7-6 and TRBJ2-2, is GAGVSQSPRYKVTKRGQDVALRCDPISGHVSLYWYRQALGQGPEFLTYFNYEAQQDKSGLPNDRFSAERPEGSISTLTIQRTEQRDSAMYRCASSLLSGGGPGELFFGEGSRLTVL.

This clone was found a few times. The genes are TRBV5-1 and TRBJ2-5, with TRBD1 matching 8 bases. The germline CDR1 and CDR2 sequences are SGHRS and YFSETQ. The CDR3 spans 14 residues. V was clipped by 4 bases and J by 5 bases; unmatched bases: 7. The CDR3: CASSPGQGEETQYF. The CDR3 DNA sequence: TGCGCCAGCAGCCCCGGACAGGGTGAGGAGACCCAGTACTTC.

This chain connects TRBV19 to TRBJ1-2; 7 bases are shared with TRBD1. Trimming at V came to 5 bases and at J to 8 bases, leaving 5 bases not matched to a gene. The CDR3 spans 12 residues. Per the germline V gene, CDR1 is LNHDA and CDR2 is SQIVND (reference sequence). In DNA form, the CDR3 reads TGTGCCAGTAGTCTGACAGGGCTCGGCTACACCTTC. It is translated as CASSLTGLGYTF.

This chain joins TRBV2 and TRBJ1-2, with D possibly matching TRBD1 (6 bases). V was clipped by 4 bases and J by 0 bases, with 18 bases between them. The CDR3 length is 17 residues. The germline V gene has CDR1 SNHLY and CDR2 FYNNEI. This CDR3 is CASSATRNRDPNYGYTF. CDR3 nucleotides: TGTGCCAGCAGTGCAACCCGAAACAGGGATCCTAACTATGGCTACACCTTC. Full variable domain (remainder filled in from reference TRBV2 and TRBJ1-2): EPEVTQTPSHQVTQMGQEVILRCVPISNHLYFYWYRQILGQKVEFLVSFYNNEISEKSEIFDDQFSVERPDGSNFTLKIRSTKLEDSAMYFCASSATRNRDPNYGYTFGSGTRLTVV.

The V call is TRBV11-3, the J call TRBJ2-2; TRBD2 matches 11 bases. Germline loops: CDR1 SGHNT, CDR2 YENEEA. The CDR3 runs 16 residues. J gave up 5 bases and V 4 bases, and 6 bases lay outside the gene matches. Here the CDR3 DNA reads TGTGCCAGCAGCTCTGCTAGCGGGAGGTATACCGGGGAGCTGTTTTTT. It yields the protein CASSSASGRYTGELFF.

The gene calls are TRBV7-6 and TRBJ2-1; 7 bases align to TRBD2. The CDR3 contains 15 residues. The J segment lost 8 bases and the V segment lost 0 bases, leaving 7 bases of the junction unmatched. CDR1 and CDR2 (germline): SGHVS, FNYEAQ. Written as DNA, the CDR3 is TGTGCCAGCAGCTTAGCGGGAGGGCTAAGAGATGAGCAGTTCTTC. Translation: CASSLAGGLRDEQFF.

The chain couples TRBV14 to TRBJ1-1; TRBD1 is a possible D gene (5 bases). This CDR3 is 15 amino acids long. Deletions cut 5 bases from V and 1 base from J, with 14 bases between. Looked up from germline, CDR1 is SGHDN and CDR2 is FVKESK. CDR3 in DNA: TGTGCCAGCAGCTCCCAGGGACTGTCGAACACTGAAGCTTTCTTT. Its protein product is CASSSQGLSNTEAFF.

The chain carries TRBV27 and TRBJ2-1; the D gene is possibly TRBD2 (5 bases). Trimming stripped 3 bases from V and 4 bases from J, with 16 bases between. This CDR3 comprises 16 residues. CDR1 and CDR2 from the germline V gene are MNHEY and SMNVEV (reference sequence). The CDR3 here is CASSLATPGLYNEQFF. CDR3 coding DNA: TGTGCCAGCAGTTTGGCCACTCCGGGGTTGTACAATGAGCAGTTCTTC.

The chain has TRBV5-4 and TRBJ2-7; unclear D gene. The CDR3 spans 14 residues. Germline assignment: CDR1 SGHNT and CDR2 YYREEE (reference sequence). Trimming shortened V by 0 bases and J by 0 bases, and 7 bases separated the two germline ends. Here the CDR3 reads CASSLDRSSYEQYF. CDR3 DNA: TGTGCCAGCAGCTTGGATAGGAGCTCCTACGAGCAGTACTTC. The whole variable domain, filled in from reference TRBV5-4 and TRBJ2-7, reads ETGVTQSPTHLIKTRGQQVTLRCSSQSGHNTVSWYQQALGQGPQFIFQYYREEENGRGNFPPRFSGLQFPNYSSELNVNALELDDSALYLCASSLDRSSYEQYFGPGTRLTVT.

The chain links TRBV9 to TRBJ2-3, with 11 bases that match TRBD2. The germline CDR1 and CDR2 sequences are SGDLS and YYNGEE. This CDR3 region has 17 residues. J was trimmed by 2 bases and V by 2 bases; bases with no gene match: 7. The CDR3: CASSVTLAGDITDTQYF. The CDR3 coding sequence is TGTGCCAGCAGCGTGACACTAGCGGGAGATATCACAGATACGCAGTATTTT.

The chain couples TRBV6-5 to TRBJ2-7, with TRBD1 matching 11 bases. The length of the CDR3 is 16 residues. Germline values: CDR1 MNHEY, CDR2 SVGAGI. Unmatched junction bases numbered 10, after V lost 2 bases and J lost 7 bases. CDR3 region: CASSYGSGTGGREQYF. The CDR3, as DNA: TGTGCCAGCAGTTACGGTTCCGGGACAGGGGGTAGAGAGCAGTACTTC.